This T cell receptor beta chain comes out of a study of T-cell memory formation after mild COVID-19. Study-level information: The two donors had largely donor-specific TCR clusters. Study-wide points: A balance of CD4 and CD8 characterized clones contracting day 15 to 85, whereas later expanders leaned CD4+. CD4+ contracting clones lay mainly in CM and EM, CD8+ ones in EMRA.

Concerning this clonotype itself: What it recognizes is unknown.

TCRalpha and TCRbeta libraries used 5'RACE with constant-segment primers and UMIs. MiXCR was run by TCRdb on the 5' RACE reads, yielding one entry per CDR3 protein. The repertoire holds about 190,000 distinct CDR3 sequences, with around 16% as singletons. V shed 5 bases and J shed 2 bases, with 12 bases lying between them. The CDR3 has 14 amino acids. The sequencing input was PBMCs or a T cell subset sorted from them (not recorded which). V and J are TRBV12-3 or TRBV12-4 and TRBJ2-5, with D perhaps TRBD1 (6 bases). The receptor's source is an adult woman who had mild COVID-19 (a few samples of this study predate the infection). Cell type and time point are not known. The CDR3 protein is CASSPHRDQETQYF. The CDR3 DNA reads TGTGCCAGCAGTCCGCACAGGGATCAAGAGACCCAGTACTTC.